What follows are 14 T cell receptor beta chains derived from one specimen sequenced in a study of OX40 agonist ivuxolimab in advanced cancers. The protocol used for the library was the immunoSEQ multiplex PCR assay. In TCRdb, the immuneACCESS table is reduced to in-frame sequences with V and J assigned. These tables do not hold every clone; where another copy was compared, an unresolved V gene accounts for under half, and the others remain unexplained. Present in this sample are 65,000 to 80,000 clones, more than 70% of which were seen just once. The ten largest clones represent more than 2% of the sample. The material was CD4+ or CD8+ T cells sorted from blood, obtained in a trial of the OX40 agonist ivuxolimab. The receptors were sampled from an adult with an advanced solid tumor such as melanoma, head and neck, liver or kidney cancer.

This chain connects TRBV28 to TRBJ2-5, with 8 bases identical to TRBD2. The CDR3 contains 16 residues. Germline CDR1 reads MDHEN; CDR2 reads SYDVKM. Trimming at V came to 1 base and at J to 5 bases, leaving 9 bases not matched to a gene. The DNA for the CDR3 is TGTGCCAGCAGTTTATTGGGCGGGAGGATGATGGAGACCCAGTACTTC. Residues: CASSLLGGRMMETQYF.

The rearrangement links TRBV30 to TRBJ2-5, with 8 bases identical to TRBD1. V was pared by 1 base and J by 2 bases, with 6 bases of the junction left unmatched. The germline gives CDR1 GTSNPN, CDR2 SVGIG (reference sequence). The CDR3 extends over 15 amino acids. In DNA, the CDR3 is TGTGCCTGGAGTGGGGGGGACAGGATTCAAGAGACCCAGTACTTC. Its protein is CAWSGGDRIQETQYF.

The sample holds a few counts of this clone. V and J are TRBV6-5 and TRBJ2-1; 9 nucleotides agree with TRBD2. The CDR3 consists of 16 residues. Germline CDR1 MNHEY, CDR2 SVGAGI. The V gene end was trimmed by 3 bases and the J gene end by 7 bases; junction bases not matched to a gene: 10. CDR3 sequence: CASSYKGAGGANEQFF. The CDR3 DNA follows: TGTGCCAGCAGTTATAAGGGGGCGGGAGGGGCGAATGAGCAGTTCTTC.

The V and J genes are TRBV28 and TRBJ2-1; 11 bases agree with TRBD2. There are 13 residues in the CDR3. Germline V gives CDR1 MDHEN, CDR2 SYDVKM. Trimming cost V 3 bases and J 13 bases; bases outside gene matches: 5. This CDR3 is CASSLVLAGVQFF. The CDR3 DNA reads as TGTGCCAGCAGTTTGGTACTAGCGGGAGTTCAGTTCTTC.

V usage is TRBV7-2 and J usage is TRBJ2-7; a weak D match, TRBD2 (5 bases). The CDR3 covers 14 residues. V shed 6 bases and J shed 6 bases, with 18 bases lying between them. Germline V gives CDR1 SGHTA, CDR2 FQGNSA. The CDR3 coding sequence is TGTGCCAGCAGGGAAAGACTACCCTCGCGCGAGCAGTACTTC. Translated, it gives CASRERLPSREQYF.

V is TRBV10-3 and J is TRBJ2-5; D not resolved. The last part of the DNA fits TRBJ2-7 better; the J call may be wrong. The CDR3 extends over 14 amino acids. CDR1 and CDR2 from the germline V gene are ENHRY and SYGVKD. CDR3 loop: CAISGGTVSYEQYF. The CDR3, as DNA: TGTGCCATCAGTGGCGGCACCGTCTCCTACGAGCAGTACTTC.

The chain is built from TRBV19 and TRBJ1-5; possible D gene TRBD1, 5 bases. The CDR3 is made up of 15 amino acids. Trimming removed 2 bases at V and 4 bases at J, with 12 bases between. The V gene's germline CDR1 is LNHDA and CDR2 SQIVND (reference sequence). The CDR3 DNA reads TGTGCCAGTAGTATATTCAGCGGGGGGAATCAGCCCCAGCATTTT. Encoded protein: CASSIFSGGNQPQHF.

The chain combines TRBV21-1 with TRBJ1-5; the table assigns TRBD1, which was not confirmed against the DNA. TRBV21-1 is a documented pseudogene. The CDR3 runs to 14 residues. The DNA for the CDR3 is TGTGCCAGAAAGGGTCAGGGGCACAATCAGCCCCAGCATTTT. Amino acid sequence: CARKGQGHNQPQHF.

The CDR3 sequence: CATPGLAGSRPYEQYF. DNA for the CDR3: TGTGCCACCCCGGGGCTAGCGGGATCTAGACCCTACGAGCAGTACTTC. The chain recombines TRBV2 with TRBJ2-7; TRBD2 matches 9 bases. With 10 bases clipped from V and 2 bases from J, the junction kept 15 bases outside the gene matches. From germline, CDR1 is SNHLY and CDR2 FYNNEI. The length of the CDR3 is 16 residues.

V is TRBV11-2 and J is TRBJ2-7; the D is unclear. V lost 0 bases to trimming and J lost 3 bases, with 9 bases between them. The CDR3 is 14 amino acids. Germline V gene sequence: CDR1 SGHAT, CDR2 FQNNGV. This CDR3 reads CASSLEVRSYEQYF. The CDR3 region has the DNA TGTGCCAGCAGCTTAGAGGTCCGGAGCTACGAGCAGTACTTC.

This chain links TRBV19 with TRBJ2-5, with D uncertain. Germline values: CDR1 LNHDA, CDR2 SQIVND (reference sequence). Trimming stripped 8 bases from V and 7 bases from J, with 14 bases between. The length of the CDR3 is 12 residues. The chain's CDR3 is CASGAVVGTQYF. The DNA of the CDR3 is TGTGCCAGTGGTGCGGTGGTGGGGACCCAGTACTTC.

V usage is TRBV27 and J usage is TRBJ2-3; D tentatively fits TRBD1 or TRBD2 (5 bases each). V was pared by 5 bases and J by 4 bases, with 22 bases between. The CDR3 covers 17 residues. The germline gives CDR1 MNHEY, CDR2 SMNVEV (reference sequence). The CDR3 here is CASSKGTGTKLSDTQYF. CDR3 nucleotide sequence: TGTGCCAGCAGTAAAGGGACCGGGACCAAGTTATCAGATACGCAGTATTTT.

CDR3 sequence (DNA): TGTGCCAGCAGCTCCCAGGACGGGACAGGGACTACCGGCTACACCTTC. Amino acid sequence: CASSSQDGTGTTGYTF. The J gene is TRBJ1-2, the V gene TRBV14; 9 positions agree with TRBD1. V gave up 5 bases and J gave up 8 bases; unmatched junction bases: 15. Germline CDR1 is SGHDN and CDR2 is FVKESK. The CDR3 totals 16 residues.

V usage is TRBV7-2 and J usage is TRBJ2-1; 7 bases align to TRBD2. The CDR3 has 11 amino acids. The germline gives CDR1 SGHTA, CDR2 FQGNSA. Trimming took 1 base from V and 14 from J; bases not matched to a gene: 2. The CDR3 region has the DNA TGTGCCAGCAGCTTAGTGCGGGAGAAGTTCTTC. This codes for CASSLVREKFF.